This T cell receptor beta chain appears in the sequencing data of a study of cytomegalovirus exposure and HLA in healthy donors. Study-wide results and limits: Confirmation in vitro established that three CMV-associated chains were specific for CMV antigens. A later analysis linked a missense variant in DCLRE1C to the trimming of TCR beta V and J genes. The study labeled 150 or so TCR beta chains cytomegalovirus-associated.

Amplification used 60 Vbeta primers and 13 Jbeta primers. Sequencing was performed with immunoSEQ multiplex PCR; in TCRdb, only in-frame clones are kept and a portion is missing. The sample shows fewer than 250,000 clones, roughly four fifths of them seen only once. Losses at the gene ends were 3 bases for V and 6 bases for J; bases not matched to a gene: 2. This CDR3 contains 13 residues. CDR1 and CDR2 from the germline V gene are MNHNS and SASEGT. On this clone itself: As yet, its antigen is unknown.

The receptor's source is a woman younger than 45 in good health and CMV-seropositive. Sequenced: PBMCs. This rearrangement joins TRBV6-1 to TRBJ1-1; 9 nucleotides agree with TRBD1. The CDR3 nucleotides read TGTGCCAGCAGTGACAGACAGGGGGCTGAAGCTTTCTTT. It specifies CASSDRQGAEAFF.